Listed below are T cell receptor beta chains from one sample, sequenced in a study of monozygotic twins with inflammatory bowel disease. TCRdb re-called the 5' RACE reads, yielding one record per CDR3 amino acid sequence without DNA. The ten top clones account for 2% to 2.5%, within a sample of 400,000 or so distinct CDR3 sequences. The sample was blood. These receptors all come from a human donor with ulcerative colitis or Crohn's disease, or a healthy co-twin of an affected twin (not recorded which). The CDR3 runs from the conserved cysteine through the conserved F or W. The order of the fields is V gene, J gene, CDR3 protein.

TRBV7-2	TRBJ2-4	CASSQRVGGYIQYF
TRBV10-3	TRBJ2-7	CAISERVYEQYF
TRBV28	TRBJ2-7	CASSAGQGQSYEQYF
TRBV18	TRBJ2-1	CASSPIGLYNEQFF
TRBV5-1	TRBJ2-1	CASSLGHGGHNNEQFF
TRBV6-6	TRBJ1-2	CASSYSSSAGGYTF
TRBV20-1	TRBJ2-7	CSARDGDSWLGEQYF
TRBV27	TRBJ1-2	CASSGRVRGYTF
TRBV20-1	TRBJ2-7	CSARDQGDDYEQYF
TRBV27	TRBJ2-1	CASSPVRVAGGYNEQFF
TRBV7-2	TRBJ2-7	CASSVQRGKYEQYF
TRBV5-1	TRBJ1-6	CASSGGQGSSYNSPLHF
TRBV5-1	TRBJ2-4	CASSPLLAKNIQYF
TRBV12-3/TRBV12-4	TRBJ1-2	CASSLSTAHGYTF
TRBV5-1	TRBJ1-2	CASSLGARDSPNYGYTF
TRBV4-2	TRBJ2-1	CASSQEEGSYNEQFF
TRBV29-1	TRBJ2-7	CSVLGGDYEQYF
TRBV7-9	TRBJ2-1	CASSPTPGRSSYNEQFF
TRBV29-1	TRBJ2-1	CSVEAQAGDYNEQFF
TRBV28	TRBJ2-7	CASRKAGGDWEQYF
TRBV5-6	TRBJ2-5	CASSLGAMETQYF
TRBV29-1	TRBJ1-5	CSVGVSGNQPQHF
TRBV5-4	TRBJ2-5	CASSLMDRSETQYF
TRBV18	TRBJ1-3	CASSQGFSGNTIYF
TRBV6-4	TRBJ2-2	CASSDWAGELFF
TRBV5-1	TRBJ2-7	CASSLVPSSGSAYEQYF
TRBV4-1	TRBJ1-1	CASSQGRLYTEAFF
TRBV7-2	TRBJ1-1	CASSTTHMNTEAFF
TRBV2	TRBJ2-2	CASSESWTASGELFF
TRBV12-3/TRBV12-4	TRBJ2-3	CASSFSQPGTDTQYF
TRBV4-1	TRBJ2-7	CASSQDDGSVAGLSPSYEQYF
TRBV5-6	TRBJ2-3	CASSFPGADTQYF
TRBV20-1	TRBJ2-2	CSASQGPGTGELFF
TRBV20-1	TRBJ2-1	CSARFPTYNEQFF
TRBV13	TRBJ1-1	CASSLRSANMNTEAFF
TRBV5-4	TRBJ2-4	CASSAAGGGKNIQYF
TRBV5-1	TRBJ2-1	CASMGLAGNYEQFF
TRBV5-6	TRBJ1-4	CASSLGQNQLFF
TRBV27	TRBJ2-5	CASGWRTETQYF
TRBV30	TRBJ2-1	CAWRLRLVQFF
TRBV20-1	TRBJ2-5	CSARETSGTQYF
TRBV20-1	TRBJ2-3	CSASAQDTQYF